The sample holds many counts of the clone carrying this T cell receptor (beta chain). The data stem from a study of low-dose radiotherapy and immunotherapy resistance in tumors. Overall study: With 1 Gy per fraction every two weeks, Cohort 2 accumulated 13 Gy across 26 weeks. The patients were given nivolumab 240 mg every two weeks and ipilimumab 1 mg/kg every six weeks, through an intravenous route.

V was pared by 6 bases and J by 4 bases, with 7 bases of the junction left unmatched. The CDR3 totals 14 residues. CDR1 is SGHKS, CDR2 YYEKEE, per germline (reference sequence). Indicated time point: before trial treatment. Every donor was treated with nivolumab, ipilimumab, aspirin, low-dose cyclophosphamide and also low-dose radiotherapy. First-strand cDNA used TRAV- and TRBV-specific primers, covering alpha and beta chains. It was with a constant-region primer and a V-primer adapter that TCRs were amplified over roughly 20 PCR cycles. In vitro transcription amplified the mRNA that had been isolated. TCRdb independently ran MiXCR on the reads; one entry per CDR3 protein. Of under 95,000 distinct CDR3 sequences in the sample, roughly a sixth are singletons; the top ten hold roughly 3%.

This clonotype was sampled from a male donor with prostate cancer. The chain combines TRBV5-5 with TRBJ2-1; 7 bases are a match to TRBD1. The starting material was PBMCs, obtained before treatment. CDR3 nucleotides: TGTGCCAGCATCCCCGGGACAGTTTACAATGAGCAGTTCTTC. Its protein is CASIPGTVYNEQFF.